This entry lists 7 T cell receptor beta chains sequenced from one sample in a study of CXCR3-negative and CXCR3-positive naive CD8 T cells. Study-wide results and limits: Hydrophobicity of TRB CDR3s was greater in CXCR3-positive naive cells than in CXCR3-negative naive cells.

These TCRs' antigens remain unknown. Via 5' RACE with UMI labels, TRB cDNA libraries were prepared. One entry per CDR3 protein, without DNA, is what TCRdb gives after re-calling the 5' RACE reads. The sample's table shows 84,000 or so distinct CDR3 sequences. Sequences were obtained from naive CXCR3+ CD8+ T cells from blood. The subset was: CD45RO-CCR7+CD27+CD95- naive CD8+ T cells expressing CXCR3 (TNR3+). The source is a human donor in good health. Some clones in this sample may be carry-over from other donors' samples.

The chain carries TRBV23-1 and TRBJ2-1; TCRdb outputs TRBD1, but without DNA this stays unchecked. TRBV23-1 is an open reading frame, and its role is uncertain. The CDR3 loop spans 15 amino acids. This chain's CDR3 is CASSQGYTGANEQFF.

The CDR3 loop reads CATTAQDRSHYEQYF. This chain connects TRBV6-1 to TRBJ2-7; the D call of TRBD1 rests on TCRdb alone, since no DNA is present to check it. This CDR3 has 15 residues. CDR1 and CDR2 from the germline V gene are MNHNS and SASEGT.

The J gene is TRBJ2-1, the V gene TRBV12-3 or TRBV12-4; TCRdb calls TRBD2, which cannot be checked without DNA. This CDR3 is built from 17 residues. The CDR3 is CASSLAFLKRKGGEQFF.

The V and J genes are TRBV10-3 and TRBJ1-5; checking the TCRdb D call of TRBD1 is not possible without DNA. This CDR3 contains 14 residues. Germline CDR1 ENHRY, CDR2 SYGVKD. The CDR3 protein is CAISERGAGQPQHF.

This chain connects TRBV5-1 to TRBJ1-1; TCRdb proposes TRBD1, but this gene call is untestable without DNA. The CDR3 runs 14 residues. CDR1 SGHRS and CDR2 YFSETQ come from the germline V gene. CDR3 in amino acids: CASSRTGGIGEAFF.

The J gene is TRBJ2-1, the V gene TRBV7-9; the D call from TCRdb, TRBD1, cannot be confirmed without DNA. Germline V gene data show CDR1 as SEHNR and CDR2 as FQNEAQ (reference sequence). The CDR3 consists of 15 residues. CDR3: CASSPSGGQPNEQFF.

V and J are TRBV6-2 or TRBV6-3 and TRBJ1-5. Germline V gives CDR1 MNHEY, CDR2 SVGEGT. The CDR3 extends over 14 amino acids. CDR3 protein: CASSWEVGDQPQHF.